The rows below give T cell receptor beta chains drawn from one sample of a study of T cell repertoires in cytomegalovirus infection. In TCRdb, the reads were re-called with MiXCR into one record per CDR3 protein. This sample carries roughly 500,000 distinct CDR3 sequences, roughly a third of them seen once, and the ten largest clones take roughly a sixth. Their recognized antigens are unknown. The source was cultured PBMCs, collected from culture after CMV antigen stimulation. These receptors all stem from a human donor in good health (CMV status not recorded). Some clones in this sample may be carry-over from other donors' samples. CDR3s include the opening cysteine and the closing phenylalanine or tryptophan. The D gene is left open where the match is weak. Expanded clones are given a class, and other clones once, few, many or no size at all.

V gene,J gene,clone size,D gene,CDR3 DNA,CDR3 protein
TRBV6-5,TRBJ1-2,-,-,TGTGCCAGCAGTAACGCCCTCAGGGGTGCAGAATATGGCTACACCTTC,CASSNALRGAEYGYTF
TRBV12-3/TRBV12-4,TRBJ2-7,-,TRBD2,TGTGCCAGCAGTTTTTCTAGCGGGAGCTACGAGCAGTACTTC,CASSFSSGSYEQYF
TRBV29-1,TRBJ2-1,-,-,TGCAGCGCCATAGCGCAGAGCTCCTACAATGAGCAGTTCTTC,CSAIAQSSYNEQFF
TRBV5-4,TRBJ2-5,-,-,TGTGCCAGCAGCTGGGTGTCGGGGCAGAAAGAGACCCAGTACTTC,CASSWVSGQKETQYF
TRBV5-8,TRBJ2-3,once,-,TGTGCCAGCGGTAGAGGACAGACATCCGGCACAGATACGCAGTATTTT,CASGRGQTSGTDTQYF
TRBV7-3,TRBJ2-1,-,-,TGTGCCAGCAGCGCGGAAGGGCTATACAATGAGCAGTTCTTC,CASSAEGLYNEQFF
TRBV6-2/TRBV6-3,TRBJ2-5,few,TRBD2,TGTGCCAGCAGTCTCAATAGCGGGATAGAGACCCAGTACTTC,CASSLNSGIETQYF
TRBV19,TRBJ2-7,-,-,TGTGCCAGTAGTAGGACATACTCCTACGAGCAGTACTTC,CASSRTYSYEQYF
TRBV14,TRBJ2-7,few,TRBD2,TGTGCCAGCAGCCGAGCGGGTAGCGGGAGGGCCGGGGCAGCCTTC,CASSRAGSGRAGAAF
TRBV19,TRBJ1-5,few,-,TGTGCCAGTAGGTTCGCGGGGATCGCCAATCAGCCCCAGCATTTT,CASRFAGIANQPQHF
TRBV28,TRBJ2-7,-,-,TGTGCCAGCAGTCGAATTTTGGTGGCAACTAGGGGGTACGAGCAGTACTTC,CASSRILVATRGYEQYF
TRBV30,TRBJ2-5,-,-,TGTGCCTGGAGTGTGCGCAGACAAGAGACCCAGTACTTC,CAWSVRRQETQYF
TRBV20-1,TRBJ2-7,-,TRBD1,TGCAGTGCTAAGATAGCTGACAGGGCCCCCGCAATAGAGCAGTACTTC,CSAKIADRAPAIEQYF
TRBV25-1,TRBJ2-1,once,-,TGTGCCAGCAGTGAATGGTCTCCCGATGAGCAGTTCTTC,CASSEWSPDEQFF
TRBV7-3,TRBJ2-7,few,-,TGTGCCAGCAGCTTAATAACTGGCCACTCCTACGAGCAGTACTTC,CASSLITGHSYEQYF
TRBV7-2,TRBJ2-5,many,TRBD2,TGTGCCAGCACCCTGGGGGGGTTAGGAGAGACCCAGTACTTC,CASTLGGLGETQYF
TRBV12-3/TRBV12-4,TRBJ2-3,many,-,TGTGCCAGCAGATATCCCAGGGGAACGAGCACAGATACGCAGTATTTT,CASRYPRGTSTDTQYF
TRBV10-3,TRBJ2-1,-,TRBD2,TGTGCCATCAGAATGACTAGCGGGAGTGATGAGCAGTTCTTC,CAIRMTSGSDEQFF
TRBV11-3,TRBJ1-4,once,-,TGTGCCAGCAGTAGATGGAGGGAAAAACTGTTTTTT,CASSRWREKLFF
TRBV28,TRBJ1-1,-,-,TGTGCCAGCAGAGGCCATGGAGGGGAATCGGCTGAAGCTTTCTTT,CASRGHGGESAEAFF
TRBV28,TRBJ2-3,-,TRBD2,TGTGCCAGCAGTAAATCCCCAGTAAGGACTAGCGGAAGTAAAGGGGATACGCAGTATTTT,CASSKSPVRTSGSKGDTQYF
TRBV7-2,TRBJ1-1,few,-,TGTGCCAGCAGCTTACAGCAGTCTGAAGCTTTCTTT,CASSLQQSEAFF